A selection of T cell receptor beta chains follows, all from one sample in a study of T-cell reconstitution after alpha-beta-depleted transplantation in children. TCRdb re-called the PCR reads through MiXCR, storing one row per CDR3 protein. Of over 200,000 distinct CDR3 sequences in the sample, approximately 9% are singletons; the top ten hold about 6.2%. The sample here was PBMCs from the stem cell graft donor, taken from the stem cell graft. Receptor source: a human donor who donated a stem cell graft to a child with acute lymphoblastic leukemia. The CDR3 runs from the conserved cysteine through the conserved F or W. The D gene is left open where the match is weak. Size is omitted from some rows. Given values are once, few, many or a class for expanded clones.

j_gene	abundance	v_gene	d_gene	CDR3aa	CDR3nt
TRBJ1-1	many	TRBV7-9	TRBD1	CASSSQGARDEAFF	TGTGCCAGCAGCTCACAGGGGGCGCGTGATGAAGCTTTCTTT
TRBJ2-7	-	TRBV5-8	-	CASSWGVKGGTSYEQYF	TGTGCCAGCAGCTGGGGAGTTAAGGGGGGGACCTCCTACGAGCAGTACTTC
TRBJ2-1	-	TRBV5-1	-	CASSLGQISYNEQFF	TGCGCCAGCAGCTTAGGACAAATTTCCTACAATGAGCAGTTCTTC
TRBJ2-2	few	TRBV5-1	TRBD1	CASLGQGNTGELFF	TGCGCCAGCCTCGGACAGGGGAACACCGGGGAGCTGTTTTTT
TRBJ2-7	-	TRBV18	TRBD1	CASSPLDRGREQYF	TGTGCCAGCTCACCACTGGACAGGGGGAGGGAGCAGTACTTC
TRBJ2-3	many	TRBV7-2	-	CASSLGLAVGGLADTQYF	TGTGCCAGCAGCTTGGGATTAGCGGTCGGGGGGCTTGCAGATACGCAGTATTTT
TRBJ2-5	few	TRBV5-1	TRBD1	CASSSGGQIETQYF	TGCGCCAGCAGCTCAGGGGGACAGATAGAGACCCAGTACTTC
TRBJ2-1	-	TRBV7-6	TRBD2	CASSLVAGSGEQFF	TGTGCCAGCAGCTTAGTAGCGGGGTCGGGCGAGCAGTTCTTC
TRBJ2-3	few	TRBV12-3/TRBV12-4	-	CASSLRGMSTDTQYF	TGTGCCAGCAGCCTCAGGGGAATGAGCACAGATACGCAGTATTTT
TRBJ1-5	-	TRBV7-2	-	CASSLGQRGQPQHF	TGTGCCAGCAGCCTGGGCCAGAGGGGTCAGCCCCAGCATTTT
TRBJ2-1	many	TRBV7-8	-	CASSLAVVNEQFF	TGTGCCAGCAGCTTAGCTGTCGTCAATGAGCAGTTCTTC
TRBJ1-6	-	TRBV20-1	-	CSARDQFWGGANSPLHF	TGCAGTGCTAGAGATCAATTTTGGGGGGGTGCAAATTCACCCCTCCACTTT
TRBJ2-5	many	TRBV5-1	-	CASSREYQETQYF	TGCGCCAGCAGCCGAGAGTACCAAGAGACCCAGTACTTC
TRBJ2-1	many	TRBV20-1	-	CSARGTFGTYNEQFF	TGCAGTGCTAGGGGGACTTTTGGGACCTACAATGAGCAGTTCTTC
TRBJ1-1	-	TRBV6-2/TRBV6-3	-	CASRNAGNTEAFF	TGTGCCAGCAGGAACGCGGGGAACACTGAAGCTTTCTTT
TRBJ2-3	few	TRBV18	-	CASSGQDTDTQYF	TGTGCCAGCTCCGGACAAGACACAGATACGCAGTATTTT
TRBJ1-1	many	TRBV29-1	-	CSVSQGLNTEAFF	TGCAGCGTGTCTCAGGGCTTGAACACTGAAGCTTTCTTT
TRBJ2-1	few	TRBV25-1	-	CASSEHLGSSYNEQFF	TGTGCCAGCAGTGAGCATTTGGGAAGCTCCTACAATGAGCAGTTCTTC
TRBJ2-1	many	TRBV4-1	-	CASSQDPSWGNEQFF	TGCGCCAGCAGCCAAGATCCCTCCTGGGGCAATGAGCAGTTCTTC
TRBJ2-7	-	TRBV20-1	-	CSASPQAGRPNEQYF	TGCAGTGCTAGTCCCCAAGCAGGGCGCCCGAACGAGCAGTACTTC
TRBJ2-7	-	TRBV4-1	TRBD2	CASSLPSGGGYEQYF	TGCGCCAGCAGCCTCCCTAGCGGGGGTGGGTACGAGCAGTACTTC
TRBJ2-1	many	TRBV12-3/TRBV12-4	TRBD1	CASLRRGRVYNEQFF	TGTGCCAGCCTTAGAAGGGGGCGGGTTTACAATGAGCAGTTCTTC
TRBJ2-2	few	TRBV20-1	-	CSARNRDTGELFF	TGCAGTGCTAGAAACAGGGACACCGGGGAGCTGTTTTTT
TRBJ1-2	few	TRBV6-2/TRBV6-3	TRBD1	CASSSGTGSTYGYTF	TGTGCCAGCAGCTCCGGGACAGGGAGTACCTATGGCTACACCTTC
TRBJ1-2	-	TRBV29-1	TRBD1	CSVGPLDRGRGGYTF	TGCAGCGTGGGACCCTTGGACAGGGGAAGAGGGGGCTACACCTTC
TRBJ2-2	-	TRBV3-1	-	CASSQGLGAELFF	TGTGCCAGCAGCCAAGGACTGGGGGCCGAGCTGTTTTTT
TRBJ2-1	-	TRBV9	-	CASSVLQNSYNEQFF	TGTGCCAGCAGCGTATTACAGAACTCCTACAATGAGCAGTTCTTC
TRBJ2-3	-	TRBV12-3/TRBV12-4	TRBD1	CASNDRGPTDTQYF	TGTGCCAGCAATGACAGGGGGCCTACAGATACGCAGTATTTT
TRBJ2-2	many	TRBV15	TRBD2	CATSRGGLADPGELFF	TGTGCCACCAGCAGAGGGGGACTAGCGGATCCCGGGGAGCTGTTTTTT
TRBJ2-7	-	TRBV12-3/TRBV12-4	-	CASSFSGVWYEQYF	TGTGCCAGCAGTTTTTCGGGGGTTTGGTACGAGCAGTACTTC
TRBJ1-2	few	TRBV6-1	TRBD1	CASSGTGSPYGYTF	TGTGCCAGCAGTGGGACAGGTTCTCCCTATGGCTACACCTTC
TRBJ2-7	-	TRBV5-6	-	CASRTKNVWDEQYF	TGTGCCAGCAGGACAAAGAACGTCTGGGACGAGCAGTACTTC
TRBJ1-1	few	TRBV7-9	-	CASSFQTNTEAFF	TGTGCCAGCAGCTTCCAGACGAACACTGAAGCTTTCTTT
TRBJ2-7	-	TRBV5-1	-	CASRLEITGPSSYEQYF	TGCGCCAGCAGACTTGAAATAACAGGGCCTAGCTCCTACGAGCAGTACTTC
TRBJ2-2	-	TRBV6-5	TRBD1	CASSWRQGAPGELFF	TGTGCCAGCAGTTGGAGACAGGGGGCTCCCGGGGAGCTGTTTTTT
TRBJ1-4	few	TRBV2	-	CASRGSGRNEKLFF	TGTGCCAGCAGAGGGTCGGGCCGAAATGAAAAACTGTTTTTT
TRBJ2-3	few	TRBV20-1	TRBD1	CSAKGASTDTQYF	TGCAGTGCCAAGGGGGCGAGCACAGATACGCAGTATTTT
TRBJ1-2	-	TRBV20-1	-	CSARAKPGTTNYGYTF	TGCAGTGCTAGAGCGAAGCCCGGGACAACTAACTATGGCTACACCTTC
TRBJ2-5	medium-sized	TRBV20-1	-	CSANTDGATGETQYF	TGCAGTGCCAATACCGACGGGGCGACGGGGGAGACCCAGTACTTC
TRBJ1-1	-	TRBV7-8	TRBD1	CASSFGYRGNTEAFF	TGTGCCAGCAGCTTTGGTTACAGGGGTAACACTGAAGCTTTCTTT
TRBJ2-5	-	TRBV25-1	-	CASSEGLQALETQYF	TGTGCCAGCAGCGAGGGCCTACAGGCTTTGGAGACCCAGTACTTC
TRBJ2-7	-	TRBV6-1	-	CASRQTTDSYEQYF	TGTGCCAGCAGACAAACGACAGACTCCTACGAGCAGTACTTC
TRBJ1-5	many	TRBV12-3/TRBV12-4	TRBD1	CASKGAMSNQPQHF	TGTGCCAGCAAGGGGGCCATGAGCAATCAGCCCCAGCATTTT
TRBJ2-1	-	TRBV20-1	TRBD1	CSARDLLWDRGRESYNEQFF	TGCAGTGCTAGAGATCTTCTATGGGACAGGGGGAGAGAATCCTACAATGAGCAGTTCTTC
TRBJ1-1	many	TRBV4-3	-	CASSQGDSLNTEAFF	TGCGCCAGCAGCCAAGGCGACAGTCTGAACACTGAAGCTTTCTTT
TRBJ2-3	many	TRBV20-1	-	CSAKRLSTDTQYF	TGCAGTGCCAAAAGACTCAGCACAGATACGCAGTATTTT